This T cell receptor beta chain was sequenced in a study of Ad26.COV2.S vaccination and SARS-CoV-2 variants. Study results and limitations: Total responses of T cells may have been underestimated by the analyses of TCR breadth and depth. Substantial breadth was reportedly displayed by spike-specific CD8+ and CD4+ T cell responses after vaccination.

Germline V CDR1 and CDR2: MNHEY, SVGEGT. V lost 4 bases and J lost 0, with 7 bases in between. The CDR3 is made up of 14 amino acids. Clones were sequenced by immunoSEQ multiplex PCR, and TCRdb holds only the in-frame ones, with some missing. Of 410,000 or so clones listed, over 80% are singletons. Regarding treatment: approximately 18 received Ad26.COV2.S at low or high dose, single or two shots; roughly five received placebo; per-sample allocation not given. Vaccine and placebo recipients were sampled on day 63 after the first injection. Based in Boston, the donor was an adult of 18-55 years. The vaccine delivered Wuhan-strain SARS-CoV-2 spike through an Ad26 vector. A note on this clone: Its antigen is not known.

The sequence was collected from a person between 18 and 60 years old who received the Ad26.COV2.S COVID-19 vaccine or a placebo. The chain employs TRBV6-2 or TRBV6-3 and TRBJ1-3; TRBD1 is a possible D gene (6 bases). Sequences were derived from peripheral blood, sampled in a trial of Ad26.COV2.S vaccine versus placebo. As DNA, the CDR3 is TGTGCCAGCAGTTCGGACAGCTCTGGAAACACCATATATTTT. This sequence encodes CASSSDSSGNTIYF.